The 27 T cell receptor beta chains below were found in one sample sequenced in a study of OX40 agonist ivuxolimab in advanced cancers. TCRdb's copy holds only in-frame clones and misses some; the assay was immunoSEQ multiplex PCR. In the table there are roughly 63,000 clones, 80% to 90% of which are singletons. Sequences were derived from CD4+ or CD8+ T cells sorted from blood, sampled in a trial of the OX40 agonist ivuxolimab. These receptors originate from an adult with an advanced solid tumor such as melanoma, head and neck, liver or kidney cancer.

This chain joins TRBV15 and TRBJ1-1; D is possibly TRBD1 (6 bases). The CDR3 runs 15 residues. Germline-derived CDR1 and CDR2 are LNHNV and YYDKDF (reference sequence). Trimming took off 3 bases at V and 1 base at J, with 12 bases between the two ends. For the CDR3, the DNA is TGTGCCACCAGCAGGACGCGGGGGCCGAACACTGAAGCTTTCTTT. It is translated as CATSRTRGPNTEAFF.

The chain links TRBV4-1 to TRBJ1-2, with 9 nucleotides matching TRBD1. Germline CDR1 reads MGHRA; CDR2 reads YSYEKL. V shed 0 bases and J 4 bases; nucleotides not matched to a gene: 6. The CDR3 is made up of 16 amino acids. The CDR3 loop is CASSQDRQGVLYGYTF. In DNA, the CDR3 is TGCGCCAGCAGCCAAGATAGACAGGGGGTCCTCTATGGCTACACCTTC.

CDR3 sequence reads: CAISGVGRLETQYF. In DNA form, the CDR3 reads TGTGCCATCAGTGGAGTAGGGAGGCTAGAGACCCAGTACTTC. The rearrangement uses TRBV10-3 and TRBJ2-5; D perhaps matches TRBD2 (6 bases). The length of the CDR3 is 14 residues. V lost 4 bases and J lost 4, with 13 bases in between. The germline V gene encodes CDR1 ENHRY and CDR2 SYGVKD.

The table lists this clone with a count of one. This rearrangement joins TRBV5-1 to TRBJ1-1; D is ambiguous. V was trimmed by 5 bases and J by 5 bases, leaving 13 bases between them. The CDR3 has 13 amino acids. CDR1 is SGHRS and CDR2 is YFSETQ in the germline V gene. CDR3 nucleotides: TGCGCCAGCAGTTTGAATACGGGGACTGAAGCTTTCTTT. Protein: CASSLNTGTEAFF.

The chain has TRBV7-3 and TRBJ2-6, with D uncertain. Germline V gene sequence: CDR1 SGHTA, CDR2 FQGTGA. The CDR3 runs 18 residues. V shed 4 bases and J shed 0 bases, with 16 bases lying between them. This CDR3 reads CASSSTAIPSSGANVLTF. The CDR3 nucleotides read TGTGCCAGCAGCTCCACAGCTATTCCGAGCTCTGGGGCCAACGTCCTGACTTTC.

V and J are TRBV19 and TRBJ2-5; 8 positions match TRBD1. The CDR3 consists of 15 residues. The trim removed 3 bases at V and 5 bases at J, leaving 8 bases unmatched. Germline V gives CDR1 LNHDA, CDR2 SQIVND (reference sequence). Written as DNA, the CDR3 is TGTGCCAGTAGTATCCGACAGGGGATTGGGGAGACCCAGTACTTC. Amino acids: CASSIRQGIGETQYF.

The V call is TRBV9, the J call TRBJ2-1; unclear D gene. Trimming cost V 0 bases and J 1 base, with 8 bases left between them. This CDR3 has 15 residues. Germline CDR1 is SGDLS and CDR2 is YYNGEE. The CDR3 region has the DNA TGTGCCAGCAGCGTAGGCTATCTATCCTACAATGAGCAGTTCTTC. It codes for CASSVGYLSYNEQFF.

This clone showed up just a few times. The genes are TRBV30 and TRBJ1-5, with D unclear. Trimming pared 0 bases from V and 0 bases from J, leaving 6 bases between. The CDR3 consists of 14 residues. Germline CDR1 and CDR2: GTSNPN and SVGIG (reference sequence). CDR3 bases: TGTGCCTGGAGTGTAGGATCTAGCAATCAGCCCCAGCATTTT. Its protein is CAWSVGSSNQPQHF.

This clone came up once. This rearrangement joins TRBV19 to TRBJ1-4; 7 bases are shared with TRBD1. The CDR3 has 14 amino acids. With 3 bases clipped from V and 5 bases from J, the junction kept 3 bases outside the gene matches. The germline V gene has CDR1 LNHDA and CDR2 SQIVND (reference sequence). CDR3 amino acids: CASSIRQGNEKLFF. In nucleotides, the CDR3 is TGTGCCAGTAGTATCAGACAGGGAAATGAAAAACTGTTTTTT.

This clone has only one observation. The chain is built from TRBV27 and TRBJ1-2; TRBD1 is a possible D gene (6 bases). The CDR3 runs to 13 residues. Per germline, CDR1 MNHEY and CDR2 SMNVEV (reference sequence). V was clipped by 2 bases and J by 8 bases, with 12 bases between them. The DNA for the CDR3 is TGTGCCAGCAGTTTAAGTAGGGGGTACGGCTACACCTTC. As protein: CASSLSRGYGYTF.

This chain uses TRBV5-8 with TRBJ2-5; D possibly corresponds to TRBD2 (5 bases). The CDR3 contains 13 residues. Germline V CDR1 and CDR2: SGHTS, YDEGEE. V was clipped by 6 bases and J by 3 bases, with 12 bases between them. The DNA of the CDR3 is TGTGCCAGCACGGGGTGGGGAGAAGAGACCCAGTACTTC. Its translation: CASTGWGEETQYF. Based on the CDR3 plus reference TRBV5-8 and TRBJ2-5, the full variable domain is EAGVTQSPTHLIKTRGQQATLRCSPISGHTSVYWYQQALGLGLQFLLWYDEGEERNRGNFPPRFSGRQFPNYSSELNVNALELEDSALYLCASTGWGEETQYFGPGTRLLVL.

Sample share makes this clone medium-sized (0.01 to 0.1%). This chain joins TRBV6-5 and TRBJ2-7, with unresolved D. From germline, CDR1 is MNHEY and CDR2 SVGAGI. The germline V and J ends were trimmed by 4 bases and 0 bases, with 13 bases remaining between them. There are 15 residues in the CDR3. DNA of the CDR3: TGTGCCAGCAGTTCGGACCCAGCGAGCTCCTACGAGCAGTACGTC. Its protein product is CASSSDPASSYEQYV.

The rearrangement uses TRBV7-9 and TRBJ1-1, with TRBD1 as a possible D gene (5 bases). V was trimmed by 6 bases and J by 8 bases, leaving 16 bases between them. Germline CDR1 reads SEHNR; CDR2 reads FQNEAQ (reference sequence). The CDR3 contains 13 residues. CDR3 DNA sequence: TGTGCCAGCAGTTATCCCGGTTGGACAGAAGCTTTCTTT. It specifies CASSYPGWTEAFF.

As concerns this clone: This sample also contains other DNA sequences that code for the same CDR3. This rearrangement joins TRBV2 to TRBJ1-2; a weak D match, TRBD1 (5 bases). The CDR3 loop spans 13 amino acids. V lost 1 base and J 7 bases, leaving 10 bases between the germline ends. Germline-derived CDR1 and CDR2 are SNHLY and FYNNEI. The CDR3 nucleotides are TGTGCCAGCAGTGAAGGGACACCCCTTGGCTACACCTTC. As protein: CASSEGTPLGYTF.

The V gene is TRBV27, the J gene TRBJ1-2; D gene uncertain. The germline CDR1 and CDR2 sequences are MNHEY and SMNVEV (reference sequence). The germline V and J ends were trimmed by 2 bases and 2 bases, with 12 bases remaining between them. The CDR3 sequence is 15 residues long. CDR3 bases: TGTGCCAGCAGTTTACGAGGGATAGGGAACTATGGCTACACCTTC. It is translated as CASSLRGIGNYGYTF.

The genes are TRBV4-1 and TRBJ2-5; weak D call: TRBD2 (6 bases). The better agreement between TRBJ2-7 and the DNA end casts doubt on the J call. There are 13 residues in the CDR3. Germline CDR1 MGHRA, CDR2 YSYEKL. The CDR3 region is CASSLTGGYEQYF. The CDR3 DNA follows: TGCGCCAGCAGCCTAACCGGGGGCTACGAGCAGTACTTC.

The chain recombines TRBV6-5 with TRBJ1-1, with unresolved D. V shed 4 bases and J shed 4 bases, with 10 bases lying between them. Germline CDR1 reads MNHEY; CDR2 reads SVGAGI. CDR3 length: 13 amino acids. Here the CDR3 DNA reads TGTGCCAGCAGTTCCCCGGGCGGCACTGAAGCTTTCTTT. Translated: CASSSPGGTEAFF.

There are a few counts of this clone. V usage is TRBV19 and J usage is TRBJ1-1; a weak D match, TRBD1 (5 bases). The V gene's germline CDR1 is LNHDA and CDR2 SQIVND (reference sequence). Trimming took off 7 bases at V and 11 bases at J, with 14 bases between the two ends. This CDR3 contains 11 residues. CDR3 loop: CASMGTLGAFF. The CDR3 DNA is TGTGCCAGTATGGGGACTCTTGGGGCTTTCTTT.

The J gene is TRBJ2-3, the V gene TRBV10-3, with TRBD2 as a possible D gene (5 bases). V lost 2 bases and J 2 bases, leaving 17 bases between the germline ends. Germline V gives CDR1 ENHRY, CDR2 SYGVKD. This CDR3 has 17 amino acids. The CDR3 region is CAISEDILREHTDTQYF. CDR3 DNA sequence: TGTGCCATCAGTGAGGACATTTTGAGGGAGCACACAGATACGCAGTATTTT.

This chain joins TRBV28 and TRBJ1-4, with 10 bases aligning to TRBD1. V shed 6 bases and J 7 bases; nucleotides not matched to a gene: 5. Germline loops: CDR1 MDHEN, CDR2 SYDVKM. The CDR3 covers 14 residues. In DNA form, the CDR3 reads TGTGCCAGCAGCCAAGACAGGGGGCTTGAAAAACTGTTTTTT. Encoded protein: CASSQDRGLEKLFF.

J is TRBJ2-4 and V is TRBV7-2; TRBD2 is a possible D gene (5 bases). CDR3 length equals 15 residues. Trimming took off 7 bases at V and 7 bases at J, with 20 bases between the two ends. In germline, CDR1 is SGHTA, CDR2 FQGNSA. The CDR3, as DNA: TGTGCCAGCACCTACTCGGCGGGTTCGGGGAACATTCAGTACTTC. Its translation is CASTYSAGSGNIQYF.

The CDR3 nucleotides read TGTGCCAGCAGCTCGAGGGCGAGGAGTGAAGCTTTCTTT. The encoded protein is CASSSRARSEAFF. The gene calls are TRBV7-9 and TRBJ1-1; no clear D. Trimming shortened V by 4 bases and J by 7 bases, and 13 bases separated the two germline ends. This CDR3 contains 13 residues. Looked up from germline, CDR1 is SEHNR and CDR2 is FQNEAQ (reference sequence).

The J gene is TRBJ1-5, the V gene TRBV6-1; the match to TRBD1 covers 11 bases. The CDR3 loop spans 14 amino acids. The germline V gene encodes CDR1 MNHNS and CDR2 SASEGT. With V trimmed by 4 bases and J by 6 bases, 2 bases remained unmatched. CDR3 DNA: TGTGCCAGCAGTGGAGGGACAGGGGGTCAGCCCCAGCATTTT. As protein: CASSGGTGGQPQHF.

This clone was counted once. The chain uses TRBV7-9 and TRBJ2-7, with 7 bases matching TRBD1. Trimming removed 1 base from V and 3 bases from J; junction bases left unmatched: 12. The CDR3 totals 17 residues. Germline V gene lookup returns CDR1 SEHNR and CDR2 FQNEAQ (reference sequence). CDR3 nucleotide sequence: TGTGCCAGCAGCTTAGGGGACCCCGCGACAGGGTACTACGAGCAGTACTTC. This gives the protein CASSLGDPATGYYEQYF.

The rearrangement joins TRBV5-1 to TRBJ1-4, with TRBD1 matching over 8 bases. Trimming took 4 bases from V and 5 from J; bases not matched to a gene: 7. This CDR3 has 15 residues. CDR1 is SGHRS and CDR2 is YFSETQ in the germline V gene. The CDR3 DNA follows: TGCGCCAGCAGCCCCTGGACAGGGTTAAATGAAAAACTGTTTTTT. It encodes CASSPWTGLNEKLFF.

This clone was seen a single time. The chain uses TRBV5-1 and TRBJ2-1; D is possibly TRBD2 (6 bases). V was trimmed by 1 base and J by 1 base, leaving 15 bases between them. Germline CDR1 reads SGHRS; CDR2 reads YFSETQ. The CDR3 consists of 17 residues. CDR3 residues: CASSLKVGRWSYNEQFF. CDR3 bases: TGCGCCAGCAGCTTGAAGGTCGGGAGATGGTCCTACAATGAGCAGTTCTTC.

The chain couples TRBV27 to TRBJ2-7; 7 bases are shared with TRBD2. Per the germline V gene, CDR1 is MNHEY and CDR2 is SMNVEV (reference sequence). The CDR3 spans 15 residues. V gave up 2 bases and J gave up 4 bases; unmatched junction bases: 8. The chain's CDR3 is CASSLRGGSNYEQYF. CDR3 coding DNA: TGTGCCAGCAGTTTAAGGGGCGGGAGTAATTACGAGCAGTACTTC.